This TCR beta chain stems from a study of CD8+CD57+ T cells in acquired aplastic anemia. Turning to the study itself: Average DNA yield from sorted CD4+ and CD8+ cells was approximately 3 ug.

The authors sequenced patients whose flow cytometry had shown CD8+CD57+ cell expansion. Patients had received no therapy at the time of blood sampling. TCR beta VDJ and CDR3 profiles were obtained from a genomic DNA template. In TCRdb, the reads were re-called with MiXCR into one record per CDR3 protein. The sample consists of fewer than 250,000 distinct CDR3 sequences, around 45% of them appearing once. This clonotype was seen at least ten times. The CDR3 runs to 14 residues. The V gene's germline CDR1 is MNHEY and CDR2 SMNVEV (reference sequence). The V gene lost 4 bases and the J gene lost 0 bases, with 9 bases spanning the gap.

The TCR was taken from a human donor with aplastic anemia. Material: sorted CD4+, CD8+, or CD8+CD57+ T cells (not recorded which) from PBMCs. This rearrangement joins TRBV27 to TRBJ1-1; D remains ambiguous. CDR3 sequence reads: CASSYGGLNTEAFF. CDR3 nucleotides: TGTGCCAGCAGTTACGGTGGACTGAACACTGAAGCTTTCTTT.